These 26 T cell receptor beta chains came from one sample sequenced in a study of blood T cell repertoires in COVID-19. Assay used: immunoSEQ multiplex PCR; TCRdb lists only in-frame clones, some missing. The sample has tens of thousands of clones, 85% to 90% seen once. The material sequenced was peripheral blood. The source of these receptors is a human donor in a cohort sampled during active COVID-19.

Notes on this clone: One junction end does not reproduce the germline sequence, and a read error may be involved. The gene calls are TRBV28 and TRBJ1-5; D perhaps matches TRBD1 (6 bases). CDR1 is MDHEN, CDR2 SYDVKM, per germline. CDR3 length: 14 residues. The CDR3 loop reads CATSWEGGDQPQHF. Written as DNA, the CDR3 is TGTGCCACCAGTTGGGAGGGGGGGGATCAGCCCCAGCATTTT.

In its sample, this clone was seen a few times. The chain recombines TRBV3-1 (or the pseudogene TRBV3-2) with TRBJ2-3, with D possibly TRBD1 on 6 matching bases. Germline-derived CDR1 and CDR2 are LGHDT and YNNKEL (reference sequence). The CDR3 extends over 14 amino acids. Deletions cut 4 bases from V and 2 bases from J, with 10 bases between. The CDR3 here is CASSPSGVTDTQYF. As DNA, the CDR3 is TGTGCCAGCAGCCCCTCAGGGGTCACAGATACGCAGTATTTT.

The rearrangement links TRBV6-4 to TRBJ2-3; D ambiguous. V lost 4 bases and J lost 1, with 12 bases in between. This CDR3 has 15 amino acids. Per germline, CDR1 MRHNA and CDR2 SNTAGT. The CDR3 sequence: CASSASQLGTDTQYF. The CDR3 DNA reads TGTGCCAGCAGTGCCTCTCAACTGGGCACAGATACGCAGTATTTT.

V gene TRBV7-6 combines with J gene TRBJ2-5; 9 bases fit TRBD2. J lost 4 bases, V lost 5 bases, and 11 bases had no gene match. The CDR3 spans 16 residues. Germline CDR1 reads SGHVS; CDR2 reads FNYEAQ. The CDR3 sequence is CASSPVLAGMSETQYF. In DNA form, the CDR3 reads TGTGCCAGCAGCCCAGTGCTAGCGGGAATGTCAGAGACCCAGTACTTC.

This chain connects TRBV10-1 to TRBJ2-3; D is perhaps TRBD1 (6 bases). The length of the CDR3 is 15 residues. Germline loops: CDR1 WNHNN, CDR2 SYGVQD (reference sequence). The germline V and J ends were trimmed by 3 bases and 1 base, with 11 bases remaining between them. CDR3 DNA sequence: TGCGCCAGCAGTGATGGGGGCGATGGCACAGATACGCAGTATTTT. Translation: CASSDGGDGTDTQYF.

In nucleotides, the CDR3 is TGCGCCAGCAGCCAAGAAGGGGGAGCGGGAGGGCGTATATACAATGAGCAGTTCTTC. Protein product: CASSQEGGAGGRIYNEQFF. The rearrangement links TRBV4-1 to TRBJ2-1, with 10 bases aligning to TRBD2. The V and J ends lost 0 bases and 4 bases, in that order; junction bases with no gene match: 12. In germline, CDR1 is MGHRA, CDR2 YSYEKL. This CDR3 region has 19 residues.

The table lists this clone with a count of one. The J gene is TRBJ2-5, the V gene TRBV3-1 (or the pseudogene TRBV3-2), with TRBD1 identical over 8 bases. CDR3 size: 14 residues. Germline CDR1 reads LGHDT; CDR2 reads YNNKEL (reference sequence). V shed 4 bases and J 2 bases; nucleotides not matched to a gene: 3. CDR3 amino acids: CASSPRTGQETQYF. For the CDR3, the DNA is TGTGCCAGCAGCCCTCGGACAGGGCAAGAGACCCAGTACTTC.

Comment on this clone: Germline and junction disagree at one end, which may indicate a read error. The J gene is TRBJ1-5, the V gene TRBV7-9, with 7 positions matching TRBD1. This CDR3 spans 13 amino acids. In germline, CDR1 is SEHNR, CDR2 FQNEAQ (reference sequence). In DNA form, the CDR3 reads TGTGGCGTCGGAGGGGGCCATAATCAACCCCAGCATTTT. Protein sequence: CGVGGGHNQPQHF.

J is TRBJ2-2 and V is TRBV5-5, with a possible D match to TRBD1 (6 bases). This CDR3 has 14 amino acids. Trimming left V 3 bases short and J 1 base short, with 7 bases between. Germline values: CDR1 SGHKS, CDR2 YYEKEE (reference sequence). The CDR3 region is CASSWGLNTGELFF. DNA for the CDR3: TGTGCCAGCAGCTGGGGGCTGAACACCGGGGAGCTGTTTTTT.

The chain combines TRBV28 with TRBJ2-5, with a weak D call TRBD1 (6 bases). This CDR3 region has 17 residues. Per germline, CDR1 MDHEN and CDR2 SYDVKM. Trimming stripped 3 bases from V and 2 bases from J, with 19 bases between. The CDR3 reads CASSFSMGQGPQETQYF. The CDR3 DNA reads as TGTGCCAGCAGTTTCAGCATGGGACAAGGCCCTCAAGAGACCCAGTACTTC.

The gene calls are TRBV28 and TRBJ1-4, with a tentative D call TRBD1 (5 bases). The V end was cut by 3 bases, the J end by 6 bases, with 17 bases between. This CDR3 has 16 residues. The germline V gene has CDR1 MDHEN and CDR2 SYDVKM. The CDR3 loop reads CASSFRPKGDYEKLFF. In nucleotides, the CDR3 is TGTGCCAGCAGTTTTCGACCAAAAGGGGATTATGAAAAACTGTTTTTT. The full variable domain, completed using reference TRBV28 and TRBJ1-4, is DVKVTQSSRYLVKRTGEKVFLECVQDMDHENMFWYRQDPGLGLRLIYFSYDVKMKEKGDIPEGYSVSREKKERFSLILESASTNQTSMYLCASSFRPKGDYEKLFFGSGTQLSVL.

The gene calls are TRBV2 and TRBJ1-2; no reliable D call. The CDR3 contains 13 residues. Germline CDR1 and CDR2: SNHLY and FYNNEI. Trimming pared 3 bases from V and 7 bases from J, leaving 12 bases between. The CDR3 DNA is TGTGCCAGCAGTGAGGAGGCACGGAGTGGCTACACCTTC. Translated, it gives CASSEEARSGYTF. Using reference TRBV2 and TRBJ1-2 for the parts outside the CDR3, the full variable domain is EPEVTQTPSHQVTQMGQEVILRCVPISNHLYFYWYRQILGQKVEFLVSFYNNEISEKSEIFDDQFSVERPDGSNFTLKIRSTKLEDSAMYFCASSEEARSGYTFGSGTRLTVV.

The rearrangement joins TRBV9 to TRBJ2-1; TRBD2 aligns across 9 bases. Germline V gene sequence: CDR1 SGDLS, CDR2 YYNGEE. The CDR3 is 16 residues long. V dropped 2 bases and J dropped 8; count of bases not matched to a gene: 11. CDR3 sequence: CASSVGNIAGADEQFF. CDR3 coding DNA: TGTGCCAGCAGCGTCGGGAACATAGCGGGAGCGGATGAGCAGTTCTTC.

This chain uses TRBV4-1 with TRBJ2-1; 8 bases align to TRBD2. The CDR3 totals 17 residues. The germline gives CDR1 MGHRA, CDR2 YSYEKL. Trimming cost V 0 bases and J 3 bases; bases outside gene matches: 7. The DNA for the CDR3 is TGCGCCAGCAGCCAAGATGATAGGACTAGCAGCTACAATGAGCAGTTCTTC. Its protein is CASSQDDRTSSYNEQFF.

As concerns this clone: Mismatch with germline at one junction end may stem from a read error. The CDR3 DNA sequence: TGTGCCAGCGGTTTTGTTGCGGGACAGGAGACCCAGTACTTC. Protein: CASGFVAGQETQYF. This chain connects TRBV27 to TRBJ2-5; D perhaps matches TRBD1 (7 bases). Germline V CDR1 and CDR2: MNHEY, SMNVEV (reference sequence). The CDR3 is made up of 14 amino acids.

This chain joins TRBV3-1 (or the pseudogene TRBV3-2) and TRBJ2-1; D uncertain. CDR3 size: 13 residues. V lost 4 bases to trimming and J lost 7 bases, with 11 bases between them. Germline V lookup: CDR1 LGHDT, CDR2 YNNKEL (reference sequence). The CDR3 nucleotides read TGTGCCAGCAGCCTCCCCCCTAGGAATGAGCAGTTCTTC. Its translation is CASSLPPRNEQFF.

The chain links TRBV5-1 to TRBJ1-1; 8 bases match TRBD1. From germline, CDR1 is SGHRS and CDR2 YFSETQ. After removal of 5 bases from V and 1 base from J, the junction contained 4 bases not matched to a gene. The length of the CDR3 is 14 residues. CDR3 amino acids: CASRDREGNTEAFF. CDR3 in DNA: TGCGCCAGCAGGGACAGGGAGGGGAACACTGAAGCTTTCTTT.

J is TRBJ1-1 and V is TRBV6-5; the D gene is possibly TRBD1 (6 bases). Trimming cost V 0 bases and J 6 bases, with 14 bases left between them. The CDR3 length is 15 residues. Germline V gene sequence: CDR1 MNHEY, CDR2 SVGAGI. CDR3 sequence reads: CASSYSRQGSAEAFF. The CDR3 DNA reads TGTGCCAGCAGTTACTCGAGGCAGGGGAGCGCTGAAGCTTTCTTT.

The chain is built from TRBV7-2 and TRBJ2-7; D is possibly TRBD1 (8 bases). CDR1 and CDR2 from the germline V gene are SGHTA and FQGNSA. V was pared by 5 bases and J by 4 bases, with 18 bases between. There are 15 residues in the CDR3. The CDR3 here is CASSKQGGSGYEQYF. CDR3 nucleotides: TGTGCCAGCAGCAAACAGGGGGGGAGCGGGTACGAGCAGTACTTC.

The genes are TRBV5-1 and TRBJ1-4; TRBD1 might be the D (6 bases). CDR1 is SGHRS and CDR2 is YFSETQ in the germline V gene. Trimming left V 0 bases short and J 7 bases short, with 16 bases between. This CDR3 spans 16 amino acids. As DNA, the CDR3 is TGCGCCAGCAGCTTGGGTGGTGGGGGCCTTAGTGAAAAACTGTTTTTT. Protein product: CASSLGGGGLSEKLFF.

The rearrangement links TRBV28 to TRBJ2-7; tentatively, D is TRBD1 (7 bases). Germline-derived CDR1 and CDR2 are MDHEN and SYDVKM. This CDR3 comprises 14 residues. V was shortened by 7 bases and J by 7 bases, with 20 bases between the two germline ends. For the CDR3, the DNA is TGTGCCAGCACCAAGACAGGGACTCAAGGGGAGCAGTACTTC. Amino acid sequence: CASTKTGTQGEQYF.

The CDR3 region is CASRVGGGINSPLHF. CDR3 coding DNA: TGTGCCAGCAGGGTTGGAGGGGGCATAAATTCACCCCTCCACTTT. The chain couples TRBV2 to TRBJ1-6; TRBD1 matches 7 bases. The CDR3 has 15 residues. V lost 6 bases and J lost 7; bases outside the gene matches: 9. The V gene's germline CDR1 is SNHLY and CDR2 FYNNEI.

This chain joins TRBV25-1 and TRBJ2-1; 7 bases map to TRBD1. Germline V CDR1 and CDR2: MGHDK, SYGVNS. This CDR3 spans 17 amino acids. V shed 4 bases and J 5 bases; nucleotides not matched to a gene: 14. Here the CDR3 DNA reads TGTGCCAGCAGTGTCGGTTTGGGGGCAGGGGGTAACAATGAGCAGTTCTTC. Translating it yields CASSVGLGAGGNNEQFF. Drawing the rest from reference TRBV25-1 and TRBJ2-1, the complete variable domain is EADIYQTPRYLVIGTGKKITLECSQTMGHDKMYWYQQDPGMELHLIHYSYGVNSTEKGDLSSESTVSRIRTEHFPLTLESARPSHTSQYLCASSVGLGAGGNNEQFFGPGTRLTVL.

The rearrangement uses TRBV4-1 and TRBJ2-3; D not certain. The germline V and J ends were trimmed by 3 bases and 0 bases, with 7 bases remaining between them. Germline CDR1 MGHRA, CDR2 YSYEKL. This CDR3 has 14 amino acids. CDR3 region: CASSQSESTDTQYF. The CDR3 region has the DNA TGCGCCAGCAGCCAGAGCGAGAGCACAGATACGCAGTATTTT.

The chain has TRBV18 and TRBJ2-4, with a possible D match to TRBD2 (6 bases). This CDR3 has 13 residues. V was shortened by 3 bases and J by 6 bases, with 9 bases between the two germline ends. The germline CDR1 and CDR2 sequences are KGHSH and LQKENI. CDR3 nucleotide sequence: TGTGCCAGCTCACCGGGAGGACTAAACATTCAGTACTTC. Translation: CASSPGGLNIQYF.

This chain connects TRBV6-4 to TRBJ2-1, with no clear D. The V and J ends lost 4 bases and 2 bases respectively, with 12 bases between them. This CDR3 region has 15 residues. Germline assignment: CDR1 MRHNA and CDR2 SNTAGT. Here the CDR3 reads CASSVAYEAYNEQFF. CDR3 in DNA: TGTGCCAGCAGTGTCGCCTACGAGGCCTACAATGAGCAGTTCTTC.